Each of the 27 T cell receptor beta chains below was sequenced from the same sample in a study of T-cell reconstitution after alpha-beta-depleted transplantation in children. For TCRbeta, the library was prepared with unique molecular identifiers. TCRdb re-derived calls from the PCR reads in MiXCR, one entry per CDR3 protein. The sample has hundreds of thousands of distinct CDR3 sequences; about 17% are singletons. The starting material was PBMCs, mostly from graft donor cells, obtained 360 days after TCRalphabeta/CD19-depleted stem cell transplant. The receptors were sampled from a boy in the first two years of life who had a stem cell transplant for Wiskott-Aldrich syndrome, so the T cells may come from the graft donor.

V and J are TRBV7-2 and TRBJ2-1, with D perhaps matching TRBD2 (5 bases). The germline V gene encodes CDR1 SGHTA and CDR2 FQGNSA. V was cut by 2 bases and J by 0 bases, with 17 bases left in between. CDR3 length: 18 residues. CDR3 residues: CASSLRARIAPSYNEQFF. For the CDR3, the DNA is TGTGCCAGCAGCTTACGCGCCCGCATAGCGCCCTCCTACAATGAGCAGTTCTTC. Full variable domain (missing parts from reference TRBV7-2 and TRBJ2-1): GAGVSQSPSNKVTEKGKDVELRCDPISGHTALYWYRQSLGQGLEFLIYFQGNSAPDKSGLPSDRFSAERTGGSVSTLTIQRTQQEDSAVYLCASSLRARIAPSYNEQFFGPGTRLTVL.

CDR3: CATSTGFGTGYNEQFF. The CDR3, as DNA: TGTGCCACCAGCACAGGATTCGGGACGGGTTACAATGAGCAGTTCTTC. The chain couples TRBV15 to TRBJ2-1; D may match TRBD1 or TRBD2 (5 bases each). This CDR3 is 16 amino acids long. Trimming stripped 4 bases from V and 4 bases from J, with 17 bases between. The germline gives CDR1 LNHNV, CDR2 YYDKDF (reference sequence).

The chain is built from TRBV7-9 and TRBJ2-4; D not resolved. From germline, CDR1 is SEHNR and CDR2 FQNEAQ (reference sequence). The CDR3 has 15 residues. Trimming left V 3 bases short and J 3 bases short, with 12 bases between. CDR3 sequence: CASSFKAFNKNIQYF. The DNA for the CDR3 is TGTGCCAGCAGCTTTAAGGCCTTTAACAAAAACATTCAGTACTTC. Variable domain in full (rest from reference TRBV7-9 and TRBJ2-4): DTGVSQNPRHKITKRGQNVTFRCDPISEHNRLYWYRQTLGQGPEFLTYFQNEAQLEKSRLLSDRFSAERPKGSFSTLEIQRTEQGDSAMYLCASSFKAFNKNIQYFGAGTRLSVL.

The genes are TRBV25-1 and TRBJ2-7; D is unresolved. CDR3 length: 14 residues. In germline, CDR1 is MGHDK, CDR2 SYGVNS. Trimming shortened V by 1 base and J by 2 bases, and 9 bases separated the two germline ends. CDR3 protein: CASSEWQDPYEQYF. The CDR3 DNA is TGTGCCAGCAGTGAATGGCAGGACCCCTACGAGCAGTACTTC.

V gene TRBV29-1 combines with J gene TRBJ1-5; possibly TRBD1 for D (6 bases). Germline CDR1 SQVTM, CDR2 ANQGSEA. The CDR3 runs to 14 residues. The V and J ends lost 5 bases and 0 bases respectively, with 11 bases between them. This CDR3 is CSVQGIDSNQPQHF. In DNA, the CDR3 is TGCAGCGTTCAGGGGATAGATAGCAATCAGCCCCAGCATTTT.

This clonotype occurred a few times. V gene TRBV5-1 combines with J gene TRBJ2-1; D ambiguous. Germline V CDR1 and CDR2: SGHRS, YFSETQ. V was pared by 0 bases and J by 6 bases, with 7 bases between. The CDR3 has 13 residues. The CDR3 protein is CASSLGVPNEQFF. The CDR3 DNA reads as TGCGCCAGCAGCTTGGGAGTCCCCAATGAGCAGTTCTTC.

This clonotype has only a few counts. This chain joins TRBV7-9 and TRBJ2-7, with D possibly being TRBD1 (5 bases). The ends were cut back, 4 bases at V and 2 bases at J, with 6 bases in the middle. Germline values: CDR1 SEHNR, CDR2 FQNEAQ (reference sequence). The CDR3 covers 12 residues. CDR3 residues: CASSSRAYEQYF. CDR3 nucleotide sequence: TGTGCCAGCAGCTCCAGGGCCTACGAGCAGTACTTC. Looking up the rest from reference TRBV7-9 and TRBJ2-7 gives the full variable domain: DTGVSQNPRHKITKRGQNVTFRCDPISEHNRLYWYRQTLGQGPEFLTYFQNEAQLEKSRLLSDRFSAERPKGSFSTLEIQRTEQGDSAMYLCASSSRAYEQYFGPGTRLTVT.

V is TRBV5-1 and J is TRBJ2-7; D is uncertain. Deletions cut 0 bases from V and 2 bases from J, with 18 bases between. Germline CDR1 SGHRS, CDR2 YFSETQ. This CDR3 has 17 residues. CDR3 bases: TGCGCCAGCAGCTTGGTTGGACGCAAATCAAGAACCTACGAGCAGTACTTC. Translating gives CASSLVGRKSRTYEQYF.

This clonotype has only a few counts. The rearrangement joins TRBV4-1 to TRBJ1-6; 11 bases align to TRBD1. This CDR3 comprises 16 residues. V was clipped by 4 bases and J by 6 bases; unmatched bases: 5. Germline assignment: CDR1 MGHRA and CDR2 YSYEKL. The CDR3: CASSLRTGGVNSPLHF. DNA for the CDR3: TGCGCCAGCAGCCTTCGGACAGGGGGCGTTAATTCACCCCTCCACTTT.

This clonotype was counted between two and nine times. The J gene is TRBJ2-1, the V gene TRBV15, with 7 bases fitting TRBD1. From germline, CDR1 is LNHNV and CDR2 YYDKDF (reference sequence). This CDR3 spans 14 amino acids. V was pared by 0 bases and J by 9 bases, with 5 bases of the junction left unmatched. The CDR3 spells CATSRDSWDSEQFF. The DNA for the CDR3 is TGTGCCACCAGCAGAGATTCGTGGGACAGTGAGCAGTTCTTC.

This clonotype occurred a few times. The chain carries TRBV5-1 and TRBJ2-1, with unresolved D. CDR1 and CDR2 (germline): SGHRS, YFSETQ. V lost 4 bases to trimming and J lost 6 bases, with 8 bases between them. The CDR3 covers 12 residues. Here the CDR3 reads CASSIILNEQFF. CDR3 bases: TGCGCCAGCAGCATCATTCTCAATGAGCAGTTCTTC.

This clonotype has only a few counts. V and J are TRBV5-1 and TRBJ2-5; 8 bases are shared with TRBD1. V lost 4 bases, J lost 5 bases, and 10 bases stayed unmatched. The germline V gene has CDR1 SGHRS and CDR2 YFSETQ. The CDR3 is 15 amino acids. CDR3 sequence: CASSTWTGSVETQYF. CDR3 bases: TGCGCCAGCAGCACATGGACAGGGTCGGTCGAGACCCAGTACTTC.

This clonotype was found a few times. CDR3 sequence: CASSPRQGALSYEQYF. CDR3 bases: TGCGCCAGCAGCCCCCGACAGGGGGCTCTCTCCTACGAGCAGTACTTC. V is TRBV5-1 and J is TRBJ2-7, with 10 nucleotides matching TRBD1. The CDR3 sequence is 16 residues long. Germline lookup yields CDR1 SGHRS and CDR2 YFSETQ. V trimming: 4 bases; J trimming: 0 bases; junction bases outside the gene matches: 7.

J is TRBJ2-1 and V is TRBV7-2; 8 bases match TRBD2. The germline V gene has CDR1 SGHTA and CDR2 FQGNSA. This CDR3 has 15 residues. Trimming cost V 4 bases and J 0 bases; bases outside gene matches: 2. The CDR3 bases are TGTGCCAGCAGCTATAGCGGGACCTCCTACAATGAGCAGTTCTTC. Residues: CASSYSGTSYNEQFF.

V is TRBV7-8 and J is TRBJ2-3; 9 nucleotides agree with TRBD2. The CDR3 loop spans 14 amino acids. CDR1 and CDR2 (germline): SGHVS, FQNEAQ. V was clipped by 5 bases and J by 10 bases; unmatched bases: 10. CDR3 DNA: TGTGCCAGCAGCAAGGGACTAGCCCTCCATTCGCAGTATTTT. Protein: CASSKGLALHSQYF.

This chain joins TRBV20-1 and TRBJ2-2, with a possible D match to TRBD1 (6 bases). Trimming removed 2 bases at V and 1 base at J, with 14 bases between. Germline CDR1 DFQATT, CDR2 SNEGSKA (reference sequence). The CDR3 has 16 amino acids. CDR3 bases: TGCAGTGCTAGAACACCACAGGGACGGAACACCGGGGAGCTGTTTTTT. Translating it yields CSARTPQGRNTGELFF.

The V gene is TRBV5-5, the J gene TRBJ1-4, with 8 bases identical to TRBD1. The CDR3 contains 17 residues. Looked up from germline, CDR1 is SGHKS and CDR2 is YYEKEE (reference sequence). Losses at the gene ends were 0 bases for V and 6 bases for J; bases not matched to a gene: 10. The CDR3 DNA is TGTGCCAGCAGCTTGGTGGCTTTCGGGACAGGTCATGAAAAACTGTTTTTT. Translating it yields CASSLVAFGTGHEKLFF. Supplemented by reference TRBV5-5 and TRBJ1-4, the full variable domain reads DAGVTQSPTHLIKTRGQQVTLRCSPISGHKSVSWYQQVLGQGPQFIFQYYEKEERGRGNFPDRFSARQFPNYSSELNVNALLLGDSALYLCASSLVAFGTGHEKLFFGSGTQLSVL.

There are a few counts of this clonotype. The chain is built from TRBV11-2 and TRBJ2-7, with no clear D. The length of the CDR3 is 10 residues. V dropped 6 bases and J dropped 8 bases, with 8 bases sitting between them. Germline-derived CDR1 and CDR2 are SGHAT and FQNNGV. CDR3 amino acids: CASRPAQQYF. CDR3 DNA sequence: TGTGCCAGCAGACCGGCCCAGCAGTACTTC.

This clonotype appeared a few times. The chain joins TRBV27 to TRBJ2-3; D is possibly TRBD1 (5 bases). CDR1 MNHEY and CDR2 SMNVEV come from the germline V gene (reference sequence). V shed 5 bases and J shed 7 bases, with 10 bases lying between them. The CDR3 sequence is 12 residues long. The CDR3 spells CASSPTVNTQYF. The CDR3, as DNA: TGTGCCAGCAGTCCGACAGTAAATACGCAGTATTTT.

The genes are TRBV20-1 and TRBJ2-7; 9 bases match TRBD2. V was pared by 4 bases and J by 5 bases, with 15 bases of the junction left unmatched. Per germline, CDR1 DFQATT and CDR2 SNEGSKA (reference sequence). The CDR3 is 16 residues long. The CDR3 sequence: CSATSPFSGSIHEQYF. CDR3 in DNA: TGCAGTGCTACCTCTCCTTTTAGCGGGAGTATACACGAGCAGTACTTC.

J is TRBJ1-3 and V is TRBV24-1, with 7 bases identical to TRBD1. Germline CDR1 KGHDR, CDR2 SFDVKD. The CDR3 loop spans 14 amino acids. V trimming: 9 bases; J trimming: 4 bases; junction bases outside the gene matches: 8. The DNA of the CDR3 is TGTGCCACCTCAGCGGGACAGTTGGGAAACACCATATATTTT. Translating gives CATSAGQLGNTIYF.

The rearrangement uses TRBV27 and TRBJ2-3; the match to TRBD2 covers 14 bases. The CDR3 totals 19 residues. Germline assignment: CDR1 MNHEY and CDR2 SMNVEV (reference sequence). J lost 0 bases, V lost 2 bases, and 7 bases had no gene match. The CDR3 is CASSLRGLAGVTSTDTQYF. CDR3 sequence (DNA): TGTGCCAGCAGTTTAAGGGGACTAGCGGGAGTGACTAGCACAGATACGCAGTATTTT.

This chain joins TRBV12-3 or TRBV12-4 and TRBJ2-1; 12 bases agree with TRBD2. With 2 bases clipped from V and 9 bases from J, the junction kept 2 bases outside the gene matches. The CDR3 loop spans 14 amino acids. Here the CDR3 DNA reads TGTGCCAGCAGTTTACTAGCGGGAGGGCCTGAGCAGTTCTTC. Translating it yields CASSLLAGGPEQFF.

Concerning this clonotype: The germline gene is not matched at one end of the junction; a read error may be the cause. The gene calls are TRBV5-8 and TRBJ2-7; perhaps TRBD1 as D (5 bases). Germline CDR1 and CDR2: SGHTS and YDEGEE. This CDR3 region has 14 residues. DNA for the CDR3: TGTGCCAGGAGCTCCAGGGTTCCGGCCTACGAGCAGTACTTC. Its protein product is CARSSRVPAYEQYF.

This clonotype was seen at least ten times. The chain is built from TRBV3-1 and TRBJ2-7, with a tentative D call TRBD1 (6 bases). V was shortened by 4 bases and J by 0 bases, with 16 bases between the two germline ends. This CDR3 region has 16 residues. Germline CDR1 reads LGHDT; CDR2 reads YNNKEL (reference sequence). Here the CDR3 reads CASSRPRQAHSYEQYF. Written as DNA, the CDR3 is TGTGCCAGCAGCCGGCCTAGACAGGCACACTCCTACGAGCAGTACTTC.

This clonotype was observed a handful of times. This chain links TRBV11-2 with TRBJ2-2; D unclear. This CDR3 spans 14 amino acids. The germline gives CDR1 SGHAT, CDR2 FQNNGV. With 2 bases removed from V and 3 bases from J, the gap between germline ends came to 7 bases. CDR3 residues: CASSLRPYTGELFF. CDR3 DNA: TGTGCCAGCAGCTTAAGGCCCTACACCGGGGAGCTGTTTTTT.

V is TRBV11-3 and J is TRBJ1-1; D gene uncertain. This CDR3 spans 12 amino acids. Trimming removed 4 bases at V and 8 bases at J, with 11 bases between. In germline, CDR1 is SGHNT, CDR2 YENEEA. CDR3 amino acids: CASSYEGREAFF. CDR3 DNA sequence: TGTGCCAGCAGCTACGAAGGGAGGGAAGCTTTCTTT.